This paragraph reports one T cell receptor beta chain. Its antigen is not known. Here immunoSEQ multiplex PCR was the method, and the copy in TCRdb shows in-frame clones only, minus some. The data contain about 1.5 million clones, about 96% of them singletons. This sample is part of a study of shared clonotypes between healthy human individuals. The study's findings and limits: Naive CD4 clonotypes overlapped across a handful of donors at approximately 5.3%.

V lost 2 bases, J lost 8 bases, and 10 bases stayed unmatched. CDR3 length equals 16 residues. Per the germline V gene, CDR1 is LGHNA and CDR2 is YSLEER. The rearrangement joins TRBV4-3 to TRBJ2-7; TRBD1 matches at 12 bases. The sample taken for sequencing was naive CD4+ T cells sorted from blood. Noted subset: CD45RA+ positively selected. The origin of this receptor is a man aged 30-40 years in good health. The CDR3: CASSQSSGTGGGKQYF. Here the CDR3 DNA reads TGCGCCAGCAGCCAATCATCCGGGACAGGGGGCGGGAAGCAGTACTTC.